This note documents a single T cell receptor beta chain sequence. This table comes from immunoSEQ multiplex PCR, and its TCRdb copy is limited to in-frame clones, with some not included. The repertoire holds tens of thousands of clones, with 90% to 95% as singletons. The data belong to a study of control samples from healthy donors and cancer patients. V lost 0 bases and J 0 bases, leaving 14 bases between the germline ends. CDR1 and CDR2 (germline): SGHTA, FQGNSA. The length of the CDR3 is 17 residues. The sample comprised PBMCs. The chain carries TRBV7-2 and TRBJ1-1; possible D gene TRBD1, 6 bases. This TCR was recovered from a man in his forties or fifties with lung cancer. CDR3 sequence: CASSLAGAGALNTEAFF. DNA of the CDR3: TGTGCCAGCAGCTTAGCGGGGGCGGGGGCTTTGAACACTGAAGCTTTCTTT.